This TCR beta chain was retrieved from a study of T cells expressing NK-cell markers (TCRdb year 2020). Notes on the research overall: About 8 donors provided sorted CD3+CD56+NKG2C+, CD3+CD56+NKG2C- and CD3+CD56-NKG2C+ T-cell subsets, whose TCR beta-chain repertoires were profiled. Of the eight sequenced donors, seven were found to be HCMV-seropositive and one was found to be HCMV-seronegative. Randomly selected healthy volunteers, three men and five women, were used as the eight sequenced donors. Illumina HiSeq 2000/2500, MiSeq or NextSeq was used to sequence libraries as 2 x 150 bp reads.

The reads were generated on an Illumina HiSeq 2000. TCR beta cDNA libraries were prepared using 5'RACE template switching, which introduced a universal primer site and unique molecular identifiers. cDNA synthesis was primed from the TCR beta constant segment and was followed by two successive PCR amplification steps. Under the source paper's analysis protocol: MIGEC handled demultiplexing of the reads and grouping by UMI, while MiTCR was used to assemble and quantify clonotypes. To remove erroneous sequences, TCR cDNA sequences were retained only when supported by two or more reads. The tcR package was used for downstream repertoire analysis, with clonotypes matched between fractions based on CDR3 nucleotide sequence plus V segment. Antigen specificity was annotated against VDJdb with VDJmatch, allowing one amino acid substitution in CDR3. TCRdb reprocessed the reads; each CDR3 protein sequence makes one entry, and DNA is unavailable. The authors' filters were not applied to this entry. This sample's records show about 460,000 distinct CDR3 sequences. Approximately 1.4% of the sample rests with the top ten.

CDR1 MNHNY and CDR2 SVGAGI were looked up in the germline V gene (reference sequence). Inclusive of the bounding cysteine and phenylalanine, the CDR3 is 19 residues long. No DNA is recorded. Beyond this particular receptor, the publication reports: Those dominant clonotypes were again the most abundant among CD3+CD56-NKG2C+ cells in four donors, at about 25-60.1%. Whether the expanded NKG2C-expressing T cell clones were specific for HCMV antigens was left unclear. In roughly 6 donors, the dominant CD3+CD56+NKG2C+ clonotypes were found to rank among the top 10 CD8+ clonotypes and to make up about 1.0-7.5% of CD8+ T cells.

HCMV-specific IgG was detected in serum with a commercial ELISA kit to determine HCMV serostatus. Ficoll density gradient centrifugation was used to isolate peripheral blood mononuclear cells from blood. As concerns this clonotype: Its antigen remains unidentified.

The chain uses TRBV6-6 and TRBJ2-2; TCRdb lists TRBD2, though no DNA is available to test this call. The sequencing sample was made of blood T cells: a sorted CD56 or NKG2C T cell subset, CD4+ or CD8+ T cells, or bulk PBMC T cells (not recorded which). The TCR was taken from a woman in her fifties or sixties in good health. Donor details come from another sample of the same person, matched by shared clones. CDR3 sequence: CASSPLTSGASTNTGELFF.